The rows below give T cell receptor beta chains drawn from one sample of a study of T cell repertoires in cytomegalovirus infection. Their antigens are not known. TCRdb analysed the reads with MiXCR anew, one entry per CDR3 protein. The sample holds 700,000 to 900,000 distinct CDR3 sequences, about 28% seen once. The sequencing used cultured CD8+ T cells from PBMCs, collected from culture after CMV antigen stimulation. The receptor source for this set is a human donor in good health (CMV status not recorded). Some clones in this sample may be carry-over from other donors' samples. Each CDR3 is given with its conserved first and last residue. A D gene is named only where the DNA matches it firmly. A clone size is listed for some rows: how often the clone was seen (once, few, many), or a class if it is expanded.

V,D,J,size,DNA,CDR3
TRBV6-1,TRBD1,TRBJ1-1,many,TGTGCCAGCAGTCCTCTGACAGGGGGCGAGCCTGAAGCTTTCTTT,CASSPLTGGEPEAFF
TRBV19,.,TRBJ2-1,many,TGTGCCAGTAGCGTAACTCGACAGTACAATGAGCAGTTCTTC,CASSVTRQYNEQFF
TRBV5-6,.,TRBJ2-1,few,TGTGCCAGCAGCTTGAGTGCCCGAAGCTCCTACAATGAGCAGTTCTTC,CASSLSARSSYNEQFF
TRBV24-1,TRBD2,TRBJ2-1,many,TGTGCCACCAGTGATCCCCGACTAGCGGGGGGGACTTGGAATGAGCAGTTCTTC,CATSDPRLAGGTWNEQFF
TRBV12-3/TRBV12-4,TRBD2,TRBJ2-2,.,TGTGCCAGCAGTTTAGGCCTAGCGGGCGTCACCGGGGAGCTGTTTTTT,CASSLGLAGVTGELFF
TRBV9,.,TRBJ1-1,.,TGTGCCAGCAGCCCCAGGACAGCTTTCTTT,CASSPRTAFF
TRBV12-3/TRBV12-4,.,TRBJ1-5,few,TGTGCCAGCAGTTTAGCTACTACGGACAGTATGCATTTT,CASSLATTDSMHF
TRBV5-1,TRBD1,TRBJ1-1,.,TGCGCCAGCAGCTTGGCGGCAGGGGGGCCGAACACTGAAGCTTTCTTT,CASSLAAGGPNTEAFF
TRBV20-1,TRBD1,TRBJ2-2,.,TGCAGTGCTCCGGACAGGGTTTACACCGGGGAGCTGTTTTTT,CSAPDRVYTGELFF
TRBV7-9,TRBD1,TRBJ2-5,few,TGTGCCAGCATATTACAGGGGGCTGGAAGGGCAAAAGAGACCCAGTACTTC,CASILQGAGRAKETQYF
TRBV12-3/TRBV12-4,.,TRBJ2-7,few,TGTGCCAGCAGTTTTGGCTACGCTCTCTACGAGCAGTACTTC,CASSFGYALYEQYF
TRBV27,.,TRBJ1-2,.,TGTGCCAGCAGTTTAGGTCCCGGGCTCGAGGAATATGGCTACACCTTC,CASSLGPGLEEYGYTF
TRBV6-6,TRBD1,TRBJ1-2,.,TGTGCCAGCAGCATGACAGGGGGCAACTATGGCTACACCTTC,CASSMTGGNYGYTF
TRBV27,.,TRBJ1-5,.,TGTGCCAGCAGTTTATCAAGGGCTCAGCCCCAGCATTTT,CASSLSRAQPQHF
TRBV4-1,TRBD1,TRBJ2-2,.,TGCGCCAGCAGCCAAGATAATGTTGGACAGGGGGTTGAGTTGGAGCTGTTTTTT,CASSQDNVGQGVELELFF
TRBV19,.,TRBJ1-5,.,TGTGCCAGTAGTATGGACGGGGATCAGCCCCAGCATTTT,CASSMDGDQPQHF
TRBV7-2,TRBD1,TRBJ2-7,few,TGTGCCAGCAGCGGGGACAGTCGCTACGAGCAGTACTTC,CASSGDSRYEQYF
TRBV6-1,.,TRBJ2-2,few,TGTGCCAGCAGTTCCCCCGGCAGGGTAGAAACCGGGGAGCTGTTTTTT,CASSSPGRVETGELFF
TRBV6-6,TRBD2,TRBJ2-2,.,TGTGCCGTTTCGGGACTAGCGGGGGAGTTTATCGGGGAGCTGTTTTTT,CAVSGLAGEFIGELFF
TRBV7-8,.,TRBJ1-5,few,TGTGCCAGCAGCTTTGATGGGGGGCAGCCCCAGCATTTT,CASSFDGGQPQHF
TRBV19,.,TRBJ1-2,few,TGTGCCAGCCACCAAGGGACTTCTTACTATGGCTACACCTTC,CASHQGTSYYGYTF
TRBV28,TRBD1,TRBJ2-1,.,TGTGCCAGCAGTTTCTTGGGGACAGACTACAATGAGCAGTTCTTC,CASSFLGTDYNEQFF
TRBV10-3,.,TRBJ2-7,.,TGTGCCATCAGTGAGGTCGCAATCGAGCAGTACTTC,CAISEVAIEQYF
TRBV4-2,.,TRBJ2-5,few,TGTGCCAGCAGCCAAGATCGAAACAACCCAGAGACCCAGTACTTC,CASSQDRNNPETQYF
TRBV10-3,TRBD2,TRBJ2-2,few,TGTGCCATCAGTGAGTCTCTCCGGACTAGCGGGGGTCCCACCGGGGAGCTGTTTTTT,CAISESLRTSGGPTGELFF
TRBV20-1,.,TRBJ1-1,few,TGCAGTGCTAGAGATGTATCCAGGGACCCAAGAGAGGGGATGGGGACTTTCTTT,CSARDVSRDPREGMGTFF
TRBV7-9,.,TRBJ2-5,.,TGTGCCAGCAGCTTTCAAAGGGAATCTGGGAGAACCCAGTACTTC,CASSFQRESGRTQYF
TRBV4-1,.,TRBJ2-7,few,TGCGCCAGCAGCCAATCGATTTGGGACCGAAGCTCCTACGAGCAGTACTTC,CASSQSIWDRSSYEQYF
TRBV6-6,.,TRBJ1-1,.,TGTGCCAGCAGTTACTCGACAGGAATGAACACTGAAGCTTTCTTT,CASSYSTGMNTEAFF
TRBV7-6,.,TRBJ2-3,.,TGTGCCAGCGGGATTCTTCGCACAGATACGCAGTATTTT,CASGILRTDTQYF
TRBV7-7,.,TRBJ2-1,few,TGTGCTAGCAGCGGACGACTGGGGAATGAGCAGTTCTTC,CASSGRLGNEQFF
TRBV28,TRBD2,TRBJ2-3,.,TGTGCCAGCAGTTCCTCCCCGGGACTAGCGGCCCTCACAGATACGCAGTATTTT,CASSSSPGLAALTDTQYF
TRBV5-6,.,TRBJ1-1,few,TGTGCCAGCAGCTTCGCGGGCTTTGAAGCTTTCTTT,CASSFAGFEAFF
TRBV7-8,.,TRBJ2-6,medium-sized,TGTGCCAGCAGCAGCGGGACAGCGAGCTCTGGGGCCAACGTCCTGACTTTC,CASSSGTASSGANVLTF
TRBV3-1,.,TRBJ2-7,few,TGTGCCAGCAGCCAAGATAGGGAGGGGGACAGAGCCTACGAGCAGTACTTC,CASSQDREGDRAYEQYF
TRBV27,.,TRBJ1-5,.,TGTGCCAGCAGCTTAGGTCAACGCAATCAGCCCCAGCATTTT,CASSLGQRNQPQHF
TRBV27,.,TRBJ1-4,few,TGTGCCAGCAGTAACCACAGGACCCTTAATGAAAAACTGTTTTTT,CASSNHRTLNEKLFF
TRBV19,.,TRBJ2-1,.,TGTGCCAGTAGTATGGGGGACAAGGGAGCCTACAATGAGCAGTTCTTC,CASSMGDKGAYNEQFF
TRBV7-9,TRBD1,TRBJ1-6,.,TGTGCCAGCAGCAATCGGACAGGGCTTTTTCATTCACCCCTCCACTTT,CASSNRTGLFHSPLHF
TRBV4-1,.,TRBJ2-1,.,TGCGCCAGCAGCCAAGAATTAGGAGGGGCCCTTTACAATGAGCAGTTCTTC,CASSQELGGALYNEQFF
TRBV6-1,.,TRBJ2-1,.,TGTGCCAGCAGTGAGAACGGGGAAAGCTCCTACAATGAGCAGTTCTTC,CASSENGESSYNEQFF
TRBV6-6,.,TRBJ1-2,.,TGTGCCAGCAGTTACTCCCGGGAAAACTATGGCTACACCTTC,CASSYSRENYGYTF
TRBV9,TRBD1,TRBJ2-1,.,TGTGCCAGCAGCAGCACAGGGGGCGCGGAAATTAATGAGCAGTTCTTC,CASSSTGGAEINEQFF
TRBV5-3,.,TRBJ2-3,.,TGTGCCAGCAGCTTGGACCCCCCGGGTACGCAGTATTTT,CASSLDPPGTQYF
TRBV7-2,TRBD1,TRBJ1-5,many,TGTGCCAGCAGCCGACAGGGACCGAATAGCAATCAGCCCCAGCATTTT,CASSRQGPNSNQPQHF
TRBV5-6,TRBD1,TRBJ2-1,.,TGTGCCAGCAGCTGGGACAGGGGGCCCAATGAGCAGTTCTTC,CASSWDRGPNEQFF
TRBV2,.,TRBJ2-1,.,TGTGCCAGCACCTCGACGGAGACAGATTACAATGAGCAGTTCTTC,CASTSTETDYNEQFF
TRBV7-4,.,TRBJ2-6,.,TGTGCCAGCATCGACAGTTTCAGCTCTGGGGCCAACGTCCTGACTTTC,CASIDSFSSGANVLTF
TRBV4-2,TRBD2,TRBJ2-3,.,TGTGCCAGCAACCTAGCGGGGTACACAGATACGCAGTATTTT,CASNLAGYTDTQYF
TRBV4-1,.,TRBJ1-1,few,TGCGCCAGCAGCCAAGAGCCCCTTATGAACACTGAAGCTTTCTTT,CASSQEPLMNTEAFF
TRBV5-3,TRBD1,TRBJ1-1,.,TGTGCCAGCAGCCTAGATACAGGGGGCCTTGGTGAAGCTTTCTTT,CASSLDTGGLGEAFF
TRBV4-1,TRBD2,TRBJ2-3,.,TGCGCCAGCAGACCCGTGGCTAGCGGGGCCACAGATACGCAGTATTTT,CASRPVASGATDTQYF
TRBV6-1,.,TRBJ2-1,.,TGTGCCAGCAGTGAAAGGCCCGTGACCTACAATGAGCAGTTCTTC,CASSERPVTYNEQFF
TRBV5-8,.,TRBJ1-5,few,TGTGCCAGCAGCCTCACCCTACATGATCAGCCCCAGCATTTT,CASSLTLHDQPQHF
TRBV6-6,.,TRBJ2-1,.,TGTGCCAGCAGTTACAGGGGAATCTCCTACAATGAGCAGTTCTTC,CASSYRGISYNEQFF
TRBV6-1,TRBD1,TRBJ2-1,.,TGTGCCAGCAGTCCCCCCAGGGACAGGCAATTCCGCTCCTACAATGAGCAGTTCTTC,CASSPPRDRQFRSYNEQFF
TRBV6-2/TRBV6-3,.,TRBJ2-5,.,TGTGCCAGCAGTTATGGCGGCAACCAAGAGACCCAGTACTTC,CASSYGGNQETQYF